The clone carrying this T cell receptor beta chain was recorded many times. The antigen is unknown. Germline V gene data show CDR1 as MDHEN and CDR2 as SYDVKM. V was clipped by 6 bases and J by 0 bases, with 9 bases between them. The CDR3 covers 14 residues. Synthesis of cDNA was carried out by template-switch 5'RACE. The reaction used 10-nucleotide random UMIs. MiXCR, run by TCRdb on the 5' RACE reads, gives a single entry per CDR3 protein. The repertoire holds under 130,000 distinct CDR3 sequences, with less than 14% as singletons. The data were obtained in a study of neurological immune-mediated disorders. Whole-study results and caveats: Levels of TCR clonal expansion peaked in HTLV-1-associated myelopathy and reached their lowest in multiple sclerosis, under those of healthy controls.

This sample's time point: longitudinal time-point 3. The unsorted libraries were prepared from 2 million PBMCs (stored at -80 C). V gene TRBV28 combines with J gene TRBJ2-1; unclear D gene. This clonotype was sampled from a female donor with HTLV-1-associated myelopathy (HAM/TSP). Sequenced input: PBMCs. The CDR3 DNA sequence: TGTGCCAGCAGACCACCCAGCTCCTACAATGAGCAGTTCTTC. Amino acids: CASRPPSSYNEQFF.